These T cell receptor beta chains were read from a single sample in a study of human T cells and chemical hapten exposure. TCRdb independently ran MiXCR on the RACE reads; one entry per CDR3 protein. The table lists 340,000 or so distinct CDR3 sequences, 5.5% to 8% of them singletons. Sequencing was performed on whole blood, taken in connection with sensitization to the hapten diphenylcyclopropenone (DPC). These receptors were taken from a woman between 18 and 29 years old with alopecia areata. Some clones in this sample may be carry-over from other donors' samples. CDR3s include the opening cysteine and the closing phenylalanine or tryptophan. D genes are given only for firm matches. Clone size appears in some rows only: once, few, many, or a class for an expanded clone.

>TRBD1|many|TRBV6-1|TRBJ2-2
TGTGCCAGCACCACGACGGACAGGGTAAAAAATAGAGGCACCGGGGAGCTGTTTTTT
CASTTTDRVKNRGTGELFF
>TRBD1|-|TRBV7-2|TRBJ2-2
TGTGCCAGCAGCTTAGGGAGGACAGGGGGTCACACCGGGGAGCTGTTTTTT
CASSLGRTGGHTGELFF
>TRBD2|few|TRBV2|TRBJ2-1
TGTGCCAGCCGGTATTCCCCGACTAGCGGACAAAATGAGCAGTTCTTC
CASRYSPTSGQNEQFF
>TRBD1|-|TRBV11-2|TRBJ1-3
TGTGCCAGCAGCCCGGACAGGGCAAATAGAAACACCATATATTTT
CASSPDRANRNTIYF
>-|few|TRBV11-1|TRBJ2-1
TGTGCCAGCAGCTCCCGGGAGGGGGCAGGAAATGAGCAGTTCTTC
CASSSREGAGNEQFF
>-|few|TRBV5-1|TRBJ1-2
TGCGCCAGCAGCTTGGCCCTGACAGGCTACACCTTC
CASSLALTGYTF
>-|many|TRBV20-1|TRBJ1-1
TGCAGTGCTAGAGAGGGAGGAGGGACTGAAGCTTTCTTT
CSAREGGGTEAFF
>-|few|TRBV6-6|TRBJ2-3
TGTGCTTGTGAGGGGCAAACCACAGATACGCAGTATTTT
CACEGQTTDTQYF
>TRBD1|-|TRBV7-3|TRBJ2-7
TGTGCCAGCAGCTTAAATGGCGGGGGACAGGGATACGAGCAGTACTTC
CASSLNGGGQGYEQYF
>-|-|TRBV5-1|TRBJ1-2
TGCGCCAGCAGCTTGGCAAGCTTACTAATGCCCTATGGCTACACCTTC
CASSLASLLMPYGYTF